This T cell receptor (beta chain) was obtained from a study of shared clonotypes between healthy human individuals. Source study methods: Junction-only sequences without quality scores were provided by ImmunoSEQ, so filtering was different. Sequenced by immunoSEQ multiplex PCR; TCRdb stores in-frame clones only, minus some. V and J calls and clone size follow that table, whereas D and trimming were derived from the DNA. The sample has about 1.5 million clones, around 97% seen once. This clone was counted a single time. What it recognizes is unknown. Study-wide results and limits: Sampling covered blood only; tissue repertoires likely differ. The four-donor shared clonotypes exceeded non-shared clonotypes in generation probability, with non-shared ones scoring lower.

Material for sequencing was naive CD4+ T cells sorted from blood. Described subset: CD45RA+ positively selected. The sequence was collected from a man under 40 in good health.

The CDR3 protein is CASKDIGRADRDEQFF. CDR3 nucleotide sequence: TGTGCCAGTAAGGATATCGGGAGGGCCGATAGAGATGAGCAGTTCTTC. The V call is TRBV19, the J call TRBJ2-1; the match to TRBD2 covers 8 bases. This CDR3 comprises 16 residues. Trimming at V came to 7 bases and at J to 8 bases, leaving 16 bases not matched to a gene. Germline V gives CDR1 LNHDA, CDR2 SQIVND (reference sequence). The entire variable domain, with the rest obtained from reference TRBV19 and TRBJ2-1, is as follows: DGGITQSPKYLFRKEGQNVTLSCEQNLNHDAMYWYRQDPGQGLRLIYYSQIVNDFQKGDIAEGYSVSREKKESFPLTVTSAQKNPTAFYLCASKDIGRADRDEQFFGPGTRLTVL.